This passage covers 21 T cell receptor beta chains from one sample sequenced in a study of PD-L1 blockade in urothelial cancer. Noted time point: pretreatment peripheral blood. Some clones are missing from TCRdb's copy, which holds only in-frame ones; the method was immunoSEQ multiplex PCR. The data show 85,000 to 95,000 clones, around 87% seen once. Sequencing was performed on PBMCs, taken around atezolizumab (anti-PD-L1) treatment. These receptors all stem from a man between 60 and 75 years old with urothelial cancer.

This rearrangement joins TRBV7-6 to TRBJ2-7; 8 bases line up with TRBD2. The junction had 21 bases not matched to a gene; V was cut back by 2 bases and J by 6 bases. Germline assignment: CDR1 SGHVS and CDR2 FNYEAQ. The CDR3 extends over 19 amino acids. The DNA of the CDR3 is TGTGCCAGCAGCTTAAAGGATTTTGTGGCGGGCCCGCGGGGGGTCGAGCAGTACTTC. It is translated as CASSLKDFVAGPRGVEQYF.

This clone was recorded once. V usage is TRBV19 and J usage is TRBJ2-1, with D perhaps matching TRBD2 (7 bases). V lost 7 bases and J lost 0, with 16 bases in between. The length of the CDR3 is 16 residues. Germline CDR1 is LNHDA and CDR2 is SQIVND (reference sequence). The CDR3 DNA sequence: TGTGCCAGTATCGGGGGGCTACCTGGCTCCTACAATGAGCAGTTCTTC. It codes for CASIGGLPGSYNEQFF. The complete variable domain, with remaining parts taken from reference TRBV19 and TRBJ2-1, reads DGGITQSPKYLFRKEGQNVTLSCEQNLNHDAMYWYRQDPGQGLRLIYYSQIVNDFQKGDIAEGYSVSREKKESFPLTVTSAQKNPTAFYLCASIGGLPGSYNEQFFGPGTRLTVL.

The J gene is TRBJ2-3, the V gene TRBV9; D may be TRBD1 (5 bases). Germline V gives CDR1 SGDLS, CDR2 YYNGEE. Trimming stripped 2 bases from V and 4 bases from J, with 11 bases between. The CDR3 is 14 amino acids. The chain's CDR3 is CASSVSRAADTQYF. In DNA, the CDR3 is TGTGCCAGCAGCGTTTCCAGGGCAGCAGATACGCAGTATTTT.

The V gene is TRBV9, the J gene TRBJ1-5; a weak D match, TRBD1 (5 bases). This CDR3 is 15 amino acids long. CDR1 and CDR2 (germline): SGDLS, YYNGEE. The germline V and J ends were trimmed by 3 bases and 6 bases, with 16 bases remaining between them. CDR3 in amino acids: CASSAGTGNAQPQHF. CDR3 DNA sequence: TGTGCCAGCAGCGCCGGAACAGGTAACGCTCAGCCCCAGCATTTT. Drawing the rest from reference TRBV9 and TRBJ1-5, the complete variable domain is DSGVTQTPKHLITATGQRVTLRCSPRSGDLSVYWYQQSLDQGLQFLIQYYNGEERAKGNILERFSAQQFPDLHSELNLSSLELGDSALYFCASSAGTGNAQPQHFGDGTRLSIL.

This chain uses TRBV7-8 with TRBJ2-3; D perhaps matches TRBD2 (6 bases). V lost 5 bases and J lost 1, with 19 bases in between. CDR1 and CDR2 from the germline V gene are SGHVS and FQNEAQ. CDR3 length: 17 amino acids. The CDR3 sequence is CASSQLGLTSGTDTQYF. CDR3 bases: TGTGCCAGCAGCCAGTTGGGACTGACCTCCGGCACAGATACGCAGTATTTT.

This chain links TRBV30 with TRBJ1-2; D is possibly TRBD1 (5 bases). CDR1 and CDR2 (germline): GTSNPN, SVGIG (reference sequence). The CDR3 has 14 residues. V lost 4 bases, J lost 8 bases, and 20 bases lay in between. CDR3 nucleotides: TGTGCCTGGACCCCCGGGACTGCGGCGGGAGGCTACACCTTC. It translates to CAWTPGTAAGGYTF.

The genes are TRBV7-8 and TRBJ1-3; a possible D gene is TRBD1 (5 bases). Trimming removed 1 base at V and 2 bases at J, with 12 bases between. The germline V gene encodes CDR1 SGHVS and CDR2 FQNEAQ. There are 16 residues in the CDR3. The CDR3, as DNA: TGTGCCAGCAGCTTAGTAGGCAGGGTAACTGGAAACACCATATATTTT. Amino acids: CASSLVGRVTGNTIYF.

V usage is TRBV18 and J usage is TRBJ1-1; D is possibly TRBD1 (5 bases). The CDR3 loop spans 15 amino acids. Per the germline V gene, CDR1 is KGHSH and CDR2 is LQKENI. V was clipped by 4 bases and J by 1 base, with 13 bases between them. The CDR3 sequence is CASSLRWGQNTEAFF. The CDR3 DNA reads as TGTGCCAGCTCACTGAGGTGGGGCCAGAACACTGAAGCTTTCTTT.

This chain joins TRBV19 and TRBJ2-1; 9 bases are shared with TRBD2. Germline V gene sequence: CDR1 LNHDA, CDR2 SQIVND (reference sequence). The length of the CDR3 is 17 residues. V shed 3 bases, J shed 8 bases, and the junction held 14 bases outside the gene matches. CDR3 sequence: CASSILGGEAGGYEQFF. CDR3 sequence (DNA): TGTGCCAGTAGTATTCTAGGCGGGGAAGCGGGAGGTTATGAGCAGTTCTTC.

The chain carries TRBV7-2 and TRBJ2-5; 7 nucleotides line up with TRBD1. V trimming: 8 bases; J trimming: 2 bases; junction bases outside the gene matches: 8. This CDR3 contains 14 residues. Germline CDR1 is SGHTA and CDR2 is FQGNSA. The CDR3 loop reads CASRKGGQQETQYF. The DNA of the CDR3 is TGTGCCAGCCGAAAAGGGGGACAGCAAGAGACCCAGTACTTC.

In DNA form, the CDR3 reads TGTGCCACGACACAGGGGTTGAACTATGGCTACACCTTC. Protein product: CATTQGLNYGYTF. The V gene is TRBV28, the J gene TRBJ1-2; 7 nucleotides match TRBD1. The J segment lost 2 bases and the V segment lost 10 bases, leaving 7 bases of the junction unmatched. This CDR3 is built from 13 residues. CDR1 and CDR2 from the germline V gene are MDHEN and SYDVKM.

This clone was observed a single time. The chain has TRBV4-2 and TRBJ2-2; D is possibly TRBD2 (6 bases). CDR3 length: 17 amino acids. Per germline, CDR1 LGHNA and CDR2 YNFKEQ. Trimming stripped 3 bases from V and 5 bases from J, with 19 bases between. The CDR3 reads CASSHPTGGFDTGELFF. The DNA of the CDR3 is TGTGCCAGCAGCCACCCGACTGGGGGGTTTGATACCGGGGAGCTGTTTTTT.

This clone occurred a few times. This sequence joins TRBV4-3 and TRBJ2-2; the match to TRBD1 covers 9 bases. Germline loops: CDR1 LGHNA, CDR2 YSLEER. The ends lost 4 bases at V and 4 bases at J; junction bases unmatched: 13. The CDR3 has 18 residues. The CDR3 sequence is CASSRMYGTGSLTGELFF. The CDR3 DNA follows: TGCGCCAGCAGCCGTATGTATGGGACAGGGTCCCTCACCGGGGAGCTGTTTTTT.

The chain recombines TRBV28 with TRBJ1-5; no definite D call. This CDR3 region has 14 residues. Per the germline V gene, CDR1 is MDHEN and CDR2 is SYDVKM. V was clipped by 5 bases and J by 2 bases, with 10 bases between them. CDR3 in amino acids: CASSLIEGNQPQHF. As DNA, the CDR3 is TGTGCCAGCAGTCTGATAGAGGGCAATCAGCCCCAGCATTTT.

The DNA for the CDR3 is TGCGCCAGCAGCTTACCGGAAGAGACCCAGTACTTC. Translated: CASSLPEETQYF. The chain is built from TRBV5-1 and TRBJ2-5, with D unclear. The germline V and J ends were trimmed by 2 bases and 3 bases, with 5 bases remaining between them. Germline CDR1 is SGHRS and CDR2 is YFSETQ. CDR3 size: 12 residues.

Written as DNA, the CDR3 is TGTGCCAGCAGCCCGGGACAGGCTTATGGGGCCAACGTCCTGACTTTC. Protein: CASSPGQAYGANVLTF. This chain links TRBV28 with TRBJ2-6, with TRBD1 identical over 8 bases. In germline, CDR1 is MDHEN, CDR2 SYDVKM. Trimming took 6 bases from V and 3 from J; bases not matched to a gene: 7. The CDR3 totals 16 residues. Full variable domain (outside the CDR3, taken from reference TRBV28 and TRBJ2-6): DVKVTQSSRYLVKRTGEKVFLECVQDMDHENMFWYRQDPGLGLRLIYFSYDVKMKEKGDIPEGYSVSREKKERFSLILESASTNQTSMYLCASSPGQAYGANVLTFGAGSRLTVL.

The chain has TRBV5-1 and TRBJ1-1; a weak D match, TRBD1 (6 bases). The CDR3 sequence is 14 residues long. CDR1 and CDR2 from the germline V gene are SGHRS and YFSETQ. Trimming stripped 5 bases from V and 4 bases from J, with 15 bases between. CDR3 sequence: CASRRQDGGTEAFF. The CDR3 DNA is TGCGCCAGCAGGAGACAGGATGGCGGCACTGAAGCTTTCTTT.

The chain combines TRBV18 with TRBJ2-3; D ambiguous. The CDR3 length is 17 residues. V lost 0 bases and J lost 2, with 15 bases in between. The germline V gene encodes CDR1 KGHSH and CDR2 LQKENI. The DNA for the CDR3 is TGTGCCAGCTCACCACCTTACACCGATTTACACACAGATACGCAGTATTTT. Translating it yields CASSPPYTDLHTDTQYF.

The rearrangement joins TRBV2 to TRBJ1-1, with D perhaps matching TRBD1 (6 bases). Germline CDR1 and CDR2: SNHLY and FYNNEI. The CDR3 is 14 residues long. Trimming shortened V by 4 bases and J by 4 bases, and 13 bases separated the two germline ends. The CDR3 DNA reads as TGTGCCAGCAGTGGGGGGGGGCTTCCCACTGAAGCTTTCTTT. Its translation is CASSGGGLPTEAFF.

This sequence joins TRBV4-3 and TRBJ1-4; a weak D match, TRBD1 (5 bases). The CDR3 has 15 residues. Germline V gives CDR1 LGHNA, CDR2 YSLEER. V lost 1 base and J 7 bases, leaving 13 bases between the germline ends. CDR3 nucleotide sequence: TGCGCCAGCAGCCAAGCCCCGGGGGTCGGTGAAAAACTGTTTTTT. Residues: CASSQAPGVGEKLFF.

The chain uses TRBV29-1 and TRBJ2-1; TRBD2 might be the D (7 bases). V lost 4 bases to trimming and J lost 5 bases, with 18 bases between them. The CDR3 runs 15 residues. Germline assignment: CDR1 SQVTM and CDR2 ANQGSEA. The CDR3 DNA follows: TGCAGCGTTGGACGAGGGGGGGCGCCTAACAATGAGCAGTTCTTC. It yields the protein CSVGRGGAPNNEQFF.